The subject of this entry is one TCR beta chain. The data were obtained in a study of cytomegalovirus exposure and HLA in healthy donors. Across the study: An early data release held approximately 80 million unique TCRs from HLA-typed donors.

Vbeta (60) and Jbeta (13) primers were used in the PCR. Clones were sequenced by immunoSEQ multiplex PCR, and TCRdb holds only the in-frame ones, with some missing. The data include about 54,000 clones; the top ten clones carry roughly 7.1%. This sequence originates from a woman aged 40-49 years in good health and CMV-seronegative. The source material was PBMCs.

The CDR3 protein is CASASKDSKRNQPQHF. The CDR3, as DNA: TGTGCTAGTGCCTCCAAGGACTCCAAGCGCAATCAGCCCCAGCATTTT. The V gene is TRBV12-5, the J gene TRBJ1-5; D unresolved. Germline loops: CDR1 LGHNT, CDR2 FRNRAP. The CDR3 sequence is 16 residues long. Trimming pared 7 bases from V and 2 bases from J, leaving 18 bases between.